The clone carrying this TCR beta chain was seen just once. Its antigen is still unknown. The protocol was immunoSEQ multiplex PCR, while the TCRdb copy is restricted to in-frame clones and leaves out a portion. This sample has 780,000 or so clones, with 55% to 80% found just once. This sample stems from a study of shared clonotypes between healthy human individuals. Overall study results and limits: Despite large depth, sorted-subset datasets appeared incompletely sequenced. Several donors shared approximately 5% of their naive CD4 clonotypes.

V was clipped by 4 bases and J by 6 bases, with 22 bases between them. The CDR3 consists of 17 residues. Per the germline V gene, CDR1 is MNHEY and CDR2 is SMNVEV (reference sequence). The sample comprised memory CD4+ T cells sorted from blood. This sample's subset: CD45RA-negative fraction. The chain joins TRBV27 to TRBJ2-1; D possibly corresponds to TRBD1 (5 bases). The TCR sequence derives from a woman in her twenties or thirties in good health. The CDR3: CASSSVYRSRPPNEQFF. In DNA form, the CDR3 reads TGTGCCAGCAGTTCAGTATACAGGAGTCGTCCCCCCAATGAGCAGTTCTTC.